Below, one TCR beta chain is given with its context. This record comes from a study of shared clonotypes between healthy human individuals. DNA at approximately 200 ng, roughly 27,000 T cell genomes, went into sorted-subset replicate PCRs. Produced via immunoSEQ multiplex PCR; TCRdb's table is partial and in-frame only. The repertoire includes 1.6 million or so clones, approximately 98.5% of them detected once, and roughly 0.35% sits in the top ten. Sequencing input: naive CD4+ T cells sorted from blood. Subset denoted: CD45RA+ positively selected. This receptor was identified in a man aged 30 to 45 in good health.

This CDR3 is CASRNTGAQRPGTSGYNEQFF. In nucleotides, the CDR3 is TGTGCCAGTAGAAACACAGGGGCCCAACGGCCCGGGACTAGCGGTTACAATGAGCAGTTCTTC. V is TRBV19 and J is TRBJ2-1; 11 bases line up with TRBD2. The V gene end was trimmed by 6 bases and the J gene end by 4 bases; junction bases not matched to a gene: 23. The CDR3 contains 21 residues. In germline, CDR1 is LNHDA, CDR2 SQIVND (reference sequence). The full variable domain, with the rest looked up from reference TRBV19 and TRBJ2-1, is DGGITQSPKYLFRKEGQNVTLSCEQNLNHDAMYWYRQDPGQGLRLIYYSQIVNDFQKGDIAEGYSVSREKKESFPLTVTSAQKNPTAFYLCASRNTGAQRPGTSGYNEQFFGPGTRLTVL.